One sample yielded the 6 T cell receptor beta chains listed below, sequenced in a study of PD-L1 blockade in urothelial cancer. Assay used: immunoSEQ multiplex PCR; TCRdb lists only in-frame clones, some missing. The data hold 40,000 to 55,000 clones, with roughly 86% observed a single time. The time point denotes: pretreatment peripheral blood. Sequencing was performed on PBMCs, taken around atezolizumab (anti-PD-L1) treatment. The receptors come from a man aged 55 to 70 with urothelial cancer.

The chain links TRBV21-1 to TRBJ2-3; the D segment call TRBD1 is taken from the table without a DNA check. TRBV21-1 is annotated as a pseudogene. The CDR3 has 18 residues. In DNA form, the CDR3 reads TGTGCCAGCAGCAAAGCCCACAGGGGGACGTTGCGCACAGATACGCAGTATTTT. Residues: CASSKAHRGTLRTDTQYF.

J is TRBJ1-1 and V is TRBV30; weak D call: TRBD1 (5 bases). There are 12 residues in the CDR3. In germline, CDR1 is GTSNPN, CDR2 SVGIG (reference sequence). Trimming took 5 bases from V and 5 from J, leaving 12 bases between them. CDR3 sequence: CAWLQRGTEAFF. The CDR3 nucleotides are TGTGCCTGGTTACAAAGGGGAACTGAAGCTTTCTTT.

The genes are TRBV11-2 and TRBJ1-1, with 10 bases aligning to TRBD1. V was clipped by 4 bases and J by 4 bases; unmatched bases: 3. Looked up from germline, CDR1 is SGHAT and CDR2 is FQNNGV. The CDR3 runs to 14 residues. The CDR3 loop reads CASSSGTGATEAFF. DNA of the CDR3: TGTGCCAGCAGCTCCGGGACAGGGGCCACTGAAGCTTTCTTT.

This chain joins TRBV5-1 and TRBJ1-2; perhaps TRBD1 as D (5 bases). CDR3 length equals 13 residues. Germline CDR1 is SGHRS and CDR2 is YFSETQ. V lost 0 bases to trimming and J lost 7 bases, with 10 bases between them. The CDR3 coding sequence is TGCGCCAGCAGCTTGGTCGGGACTGGTGGCTACACCTTC. It codes for CASSLVGTGGYTF.

CDR3 amino acids: CASSLAGTQGFPEAFF. DNA for the CDR3: TGTGCCAGCAGCTTGGCCGGGACACAGGGATTTCCTGAAGCTTTCTTT. J is TRBJ1-1 and V is TRBV5-5; possible D gene TRBD1, 6 bases. Looked up from germline, CDR1 is SGHKS and CDR2 is YYEKEE (reference sequence). CDR3 length: 16 amino acids. V was trimmed by 0 bases and J by 6 bases, leaving 18 bases between them.

This clone was counted a single time. CDR3 in amino acids: CASSLTPTGGYEQYF. CDR3 bases: TGTGCCAGCAGTTTAACGCCGACAGGGGGCTACGAGCAGTACTTC. V gene TRBV27 combines with J gene TRBJ2-7; 9 positions match TRBD1. The germline CDR1 and CDR2 sequences are MNHEY and SMNVEV (reference sequence). The trim removed 2 bases at V and 3 bases at J, leaving 5 bases unmatched. The CDR3 spans 15 residues.